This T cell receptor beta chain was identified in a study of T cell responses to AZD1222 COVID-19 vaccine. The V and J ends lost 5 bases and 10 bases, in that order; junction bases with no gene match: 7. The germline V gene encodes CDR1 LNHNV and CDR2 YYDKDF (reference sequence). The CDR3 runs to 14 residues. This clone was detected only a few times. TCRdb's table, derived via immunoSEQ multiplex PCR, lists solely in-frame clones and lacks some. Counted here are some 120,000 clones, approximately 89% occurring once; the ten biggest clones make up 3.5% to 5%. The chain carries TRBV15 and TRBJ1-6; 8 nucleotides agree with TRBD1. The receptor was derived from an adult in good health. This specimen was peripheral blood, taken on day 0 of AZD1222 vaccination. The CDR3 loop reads CATSGGQGGSPLHF. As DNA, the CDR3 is TGTGCCACCAGCGGAGGACAGGGAGGATCACCCCTCCACTTT. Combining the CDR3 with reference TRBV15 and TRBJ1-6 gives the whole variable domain DAMVIQNPRYQVTQFGKPVTLSCSQTLNHNVMYWYQQKSSQAPKLLFHYYDKDFNNEADTPDNFQSRRPNTSFCFLDIRSPGLGDTAMYLCATSGGQGGSPLHFGNGTRLTVT.